This T cell receptor beta chain derives from a study of T cell responses to AZD1222 COVID-19 vaccine. The repertoire was sequenced with immunoSEQ multiplex PCR; TCRdb's copy has only in-frame clones and lacks some. The sample yields 120,000 to 150,000 clones, about 90% seen once. General study results and limits: Baseline seropositivity characterized only six AZD1222 recipients. White British people made up most donors, females outnumbered males, and clonal diversity was possibly underestimated.

As for this clone: Its target is unknown.

In germline, CDR1 is KGHDR, CDR2 SFDVKD. The CDR3 totals 14 residues. The V end was cut by 4 bases, the J end by 3 bases, with 9 bases between. The rearrangement uses TRBV24-1 and TRBJ2-1, with D perhaps matching TRBD2 (6 bases). The sequences come from peripheral blood, collected on day 0 of AZD1222 vaccination. This clonotype originated in an adult in good health. The CDR3 loop is CATSEGGLYNEQFF. DNA of the CDR3: TGTGCCACCAGTGAGGGGGGTCTCTACAATGAGCAGTTCTTC.